This T cell receptor (beta chain) was identified during a study of Ad26.COV2.S vaccination and SARS-CoV-2 variants. As to this clone: Its antigen remains unidentified.

Stated treatment: over 15 received Ad26.COV2.S at low or high dose, single or two shots; about 5 received placebo; per-sample allocation not given. The samples were gathered on day 63 after the first injection of vaccine or placebo. An Ad26 vector carrying the Wuhan-strain SARS-CoV-2 spike served as the vaccine. General study results and limits: The analyses of TCR breadth and depth may have understated the size of total T cell responses. Individuals receiving vaccine had higher spike-specific TCR breadth than placebo recipients did.

Measured with immunoSEQ multiplex PCR; TCRdb has only the in-frame clones, and not every one. The sample has hundreds of thousands of clones, 70% to 90% seen once. Trimming stripped 6 bases from V and 8 bases from J, with 14 bases between. This CDR3 has 13 amino acids. The sequenced sample was peripheral blood, obtained in a trial of Ad26.COV2.S vaccine versus placebo. The receptor was derived from a person between 18 and 65 years old who received the Ad26.COV2.S COVID-19 vaccine or a placebo. The chain uses TRBV12-3 or TRBV12-4 and TRBJ2-1; D is uncertain. CDR3 in amino acids: CASSYHATYEQFF. The CDR3 DNA reads TGTGCCAGCAGCTACCACGCTACGTATGAGCAGTTCTTC.